The TCR beta chain described here comes from a study of shared clonotypes between healthy human individuals. The CDR3 covers 19 residues. Per the germline V gene, CDR1 is SGHDN and CDR2 is FVKESK. V was cut by 4 bases and J by 1 base, with 23 bases left in between. TCRdb's copy holds only in-frame clones and misses some; the assay was immunoSEQ multiplex PCR. Of about 490,000 clones in the sample, 78% were seen once. This chain uses TRBV14 with TRBJ2-1; a weak D match, TRBD2 (5 bases). Specimen: PBMCs. This receptor was taken from a woman in her thirties or forties in good health. Some clones in this sample may be carry-over from other donors' samples. The DNA for the CDR3 is TGTGCCAGCAGCCCCGGGGAGCGAAGAGACTGGAATTCCTACAATGAGCAGTTCTTC. It specifies CASSPGERRDWNSYNEQFF.